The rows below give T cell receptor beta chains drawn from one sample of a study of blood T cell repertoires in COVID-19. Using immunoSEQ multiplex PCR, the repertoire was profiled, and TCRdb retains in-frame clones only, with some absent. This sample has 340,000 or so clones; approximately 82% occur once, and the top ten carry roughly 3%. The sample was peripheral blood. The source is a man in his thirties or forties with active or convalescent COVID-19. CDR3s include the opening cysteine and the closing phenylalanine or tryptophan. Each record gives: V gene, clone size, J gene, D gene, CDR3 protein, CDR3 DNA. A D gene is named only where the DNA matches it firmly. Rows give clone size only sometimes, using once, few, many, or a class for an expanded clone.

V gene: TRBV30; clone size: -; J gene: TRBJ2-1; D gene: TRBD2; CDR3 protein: CAWSVAGGPDEQFF; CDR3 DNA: TGTGCCTGGAGTGTAGCGGGGGGGCCTGATGAGCAGTTCTTC
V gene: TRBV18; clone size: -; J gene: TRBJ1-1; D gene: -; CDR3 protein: CASSPRQPNTEAFF; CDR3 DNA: TGTGCCAGCTCACCAAGACAGCCGAACACTGAAGCTTTCTTT
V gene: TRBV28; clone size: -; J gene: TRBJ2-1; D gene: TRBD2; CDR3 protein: CASSPIAGLSYNEQFF; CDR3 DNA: TGTGCCAGCAGTCCGATAGCGGGTCTATCCTACAATGAGCAGTTCTTC
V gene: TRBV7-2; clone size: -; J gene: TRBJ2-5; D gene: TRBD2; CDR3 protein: CASSLASGKGQETQYF; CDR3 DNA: TGTGCCAGCAGCTTAGCCAGCGGGAAGGGCCAAGAGACCCAGTACTTC
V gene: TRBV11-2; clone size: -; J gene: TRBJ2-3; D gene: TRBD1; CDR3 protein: CASSSVQGNTQYF; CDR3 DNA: TGTGCCAGCAGCTCTGTACAGGGGAATACGCAGTATTTT
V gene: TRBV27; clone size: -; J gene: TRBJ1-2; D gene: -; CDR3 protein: CASSFSRANYGYTF; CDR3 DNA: TGTGCCAGCAGTTTTTCCAGGGCAAACTATGGCTACACCTTC
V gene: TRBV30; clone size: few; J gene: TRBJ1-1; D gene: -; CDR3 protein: CACSPDRSGTEAFF; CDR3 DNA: TGTGCCTGTTCCCCCGACAGGTCAGGCACTGAAGCTTTCTTT
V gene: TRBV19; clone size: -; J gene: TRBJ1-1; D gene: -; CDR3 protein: CASSIPAPLAFF; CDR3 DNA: TGTGCCAGTAGTATACCTGCCCCACTGGCTTTCTTT
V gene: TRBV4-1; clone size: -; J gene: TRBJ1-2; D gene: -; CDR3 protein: CASSQGGHSGYTF; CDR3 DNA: TGCGCCAGCAGCCAAGGTGGGCATAGTGGCTACACCTTC
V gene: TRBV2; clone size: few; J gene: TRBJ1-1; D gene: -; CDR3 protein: CASSVGEDLNTEAFF; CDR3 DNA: TGTGCCAGCAGTGTAGGGGAAGACCTGAACACTGAAGCTTTCTTT
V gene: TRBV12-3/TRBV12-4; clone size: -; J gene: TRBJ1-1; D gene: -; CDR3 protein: CASSFEGDTEAFF; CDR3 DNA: TGTGCCAGCAGTTTCGAAGGAGACACTGAAGCTTTCTTT
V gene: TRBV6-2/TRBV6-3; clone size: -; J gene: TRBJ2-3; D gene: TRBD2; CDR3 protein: CASSYSKGSLAGTHTDTQYF; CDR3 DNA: TGTGCCAGCAGTTACTCGAAAGGCTCCCTAGCGGGGACCCACACAGATACGCAGTATTTT
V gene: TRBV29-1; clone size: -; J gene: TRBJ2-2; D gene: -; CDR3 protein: CSVAGLSTGELFF; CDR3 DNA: TGCAGCGTTGCGGGACTGTCCACCGGGGAGCTGTTTTTT
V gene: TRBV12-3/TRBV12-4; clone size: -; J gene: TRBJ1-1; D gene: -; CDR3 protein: CASSSPVFEAFF; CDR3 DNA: TGTGCCAGCAGCTCTCCGGTCTTTGAAGCTTTCTTT
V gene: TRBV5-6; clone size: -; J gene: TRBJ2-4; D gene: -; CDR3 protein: CASSLGDVFFSKNIQYF; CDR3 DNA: TGTGCCAGCAGCTTAGGGGATGTATTTTTTAGCAAAAACATTCAGTACTTC
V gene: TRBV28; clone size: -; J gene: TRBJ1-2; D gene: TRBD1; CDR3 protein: CASRGTGGEDGYTF; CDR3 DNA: TGTGCCAGCAGGGGGACAGGGGGCGAGGATGGCTACACCTTC
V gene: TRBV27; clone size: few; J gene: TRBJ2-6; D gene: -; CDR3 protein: CASSPMRVGANVLTF; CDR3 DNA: TGTGCCAGCAGTCCCATGAGGGTTGGGGCCAACGTCCTGACTTTC
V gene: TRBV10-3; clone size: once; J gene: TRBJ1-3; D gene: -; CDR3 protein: CAISDTILSSGNTIYF; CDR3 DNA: TGTGCCATCAGTGATACCATACTTTCCTCTGGAAACACCATATATTTT
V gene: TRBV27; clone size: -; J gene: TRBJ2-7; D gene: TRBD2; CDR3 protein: CASSLYAAGVGYEQYF; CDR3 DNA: TGTGCCAGCAGTTTATATGCAGCGGGAGTAGGCTACGAGCAGTACTTC
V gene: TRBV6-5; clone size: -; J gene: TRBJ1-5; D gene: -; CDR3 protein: CATRGRGEVKPQHF; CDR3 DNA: TGTGCCACCCGGGGGCGGGGGGAGGTGAAGCCCCAGCATTTT
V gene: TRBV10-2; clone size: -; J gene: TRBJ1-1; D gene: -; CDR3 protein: CASSGTSIEAFF; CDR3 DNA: TGCGCCAGCAGTGGGACATCAATTGAAGCTTTCTTT
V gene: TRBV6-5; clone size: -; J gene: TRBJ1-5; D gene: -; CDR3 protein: CASSYPDSSNQPQHF; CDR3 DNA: TGTGCCAGCAGTTACCCGGACAGTTCCAATCAGCCCCAGCATTTT
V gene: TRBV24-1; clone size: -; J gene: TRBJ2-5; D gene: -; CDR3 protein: CATSDRSPSGTQYF; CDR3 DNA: TGTGCCACCAGTGACCGAAGCCCCTCAGGAACCCAGTACTTC
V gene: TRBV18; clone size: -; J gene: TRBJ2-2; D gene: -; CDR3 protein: CASSLRTVQNTGELFF; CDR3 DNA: TGTGCCAGCTCACTTCGGACAGTGCAGAACACCGGGGAGCTGTTTTTT
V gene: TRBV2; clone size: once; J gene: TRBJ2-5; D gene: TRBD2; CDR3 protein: CASSGTSGNQETQYF; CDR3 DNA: TGTGCCAGCAGTGGGACTAGCGGAAACCAAGAGACCCAGTACTTC
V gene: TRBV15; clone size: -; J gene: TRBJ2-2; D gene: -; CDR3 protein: CATSREGQPNTGELFF; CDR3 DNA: TGTGCCACCAGCAGAGAGGGCCAGCCGAACACCGGGGAGCTGTTTTTT
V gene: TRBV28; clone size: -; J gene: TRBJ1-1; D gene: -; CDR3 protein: CASSTGQSRAAFF; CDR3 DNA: TGTGCCAGCAGTACTGGACAGAGTCGAGCTGCTTTCTTT
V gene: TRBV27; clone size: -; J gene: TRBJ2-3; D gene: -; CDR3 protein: CASSFSSADTQYF; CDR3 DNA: TGTGCCAGCAGTTTCTCTAGCGCAGATACGCAGTATTTT
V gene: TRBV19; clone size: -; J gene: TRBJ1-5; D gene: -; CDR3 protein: CASSEQTNQPQHF; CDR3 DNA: TGTGCCAGTTCTGAACAGACGAATCAGCCCCAGCATTTT
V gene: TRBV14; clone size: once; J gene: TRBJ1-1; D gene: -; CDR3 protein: CASSQDGEGLSTEAFF; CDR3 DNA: TGTGCCAGCAGCCAAGATGGGGAGGGGTTGAGTACTGAAGCTTTCTTT
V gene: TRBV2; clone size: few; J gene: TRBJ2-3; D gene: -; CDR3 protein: CASSELLVLSTDTQYF; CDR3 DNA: TGTGCCAGCAGTGAACTTCTTGTTCTTAGCACAGATACGCAGTATTTT
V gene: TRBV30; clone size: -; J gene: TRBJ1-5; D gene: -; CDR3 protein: CAWSVGYYQPQHF; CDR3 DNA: TGTGCCTGGAGTGTCGGTTATTATCAGCCCCAGCATTTT
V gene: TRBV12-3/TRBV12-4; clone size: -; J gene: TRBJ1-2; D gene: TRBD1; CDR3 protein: CASSSMTGRGYTF; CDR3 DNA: TGTGCCAGCAGTTCAATGACAGGGCGAGGCTACACCTTC
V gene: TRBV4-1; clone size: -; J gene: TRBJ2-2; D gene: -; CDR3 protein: CASSPGQGRVTGELFF; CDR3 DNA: TGCGCCAGCAGCCCTGGTCAGGGGAGGGTTACCGGGGAGCTGTTTTTT
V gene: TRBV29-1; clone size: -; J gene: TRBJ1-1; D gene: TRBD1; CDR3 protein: CSFRQGPNTEAFF; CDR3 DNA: TGCAGCTTCAGACAGGGGCCGAACACTGAAGCTTTCTTT
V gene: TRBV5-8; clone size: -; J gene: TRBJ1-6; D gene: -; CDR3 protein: CASSPYSPLHF; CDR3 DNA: TGTGCCAGCAGCCCCTATTCACCCCTCCACTTT
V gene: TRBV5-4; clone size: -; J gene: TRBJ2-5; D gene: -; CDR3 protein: CASSNGNPQETQYF; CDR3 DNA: TGTGCCAGCAGCAACGGGAACCCCCAAGAGACCCAGTACTTC
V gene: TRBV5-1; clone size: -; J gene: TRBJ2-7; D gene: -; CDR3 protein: CASSLWESYEQYF; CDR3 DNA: TGCGCCAGCAGCCTCTGGGAGTCCTACGAGCAGTACTTC
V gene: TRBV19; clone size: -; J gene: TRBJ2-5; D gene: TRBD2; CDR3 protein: CASASGAGNKGRTQYF; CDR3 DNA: TGTGCCAGCGCCAGCGGGGCAGGGAATAAGGGACGGACCCAGTACTTC
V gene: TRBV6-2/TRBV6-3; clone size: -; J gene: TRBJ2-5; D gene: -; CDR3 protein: CASSYSGRLQETQYF; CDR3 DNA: TGTGCCAGCAGTTACTCAGGGCGACTACAAGAGACCCAGTACTTC
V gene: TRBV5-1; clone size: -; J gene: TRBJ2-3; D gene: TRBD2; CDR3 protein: CASSVRLAPATDTQYF; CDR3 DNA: TGCGCCAGCAGCGTTAGACTAGCCCCGGCGACAGATACGCAGTATTTT
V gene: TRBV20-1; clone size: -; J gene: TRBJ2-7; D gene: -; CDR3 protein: CSVRRAVEQYF; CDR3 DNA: TGCAGTGTTAGGCGGGCAGTCGAGCAGTACTTC
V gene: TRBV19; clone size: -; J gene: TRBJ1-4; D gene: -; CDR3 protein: CASSIGQGSEKLFF; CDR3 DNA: TGTGCCAGTAGTATTGGGCAGGGGAGTGAAAAACTGTTTTTT
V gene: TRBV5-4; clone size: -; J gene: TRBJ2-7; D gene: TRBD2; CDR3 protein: CASSQGGGDGIYEQYF; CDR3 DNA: TGTGCCAGCAGCCAAGGTGGGGGGGACGGCATTTACGAGCAGTACTTC
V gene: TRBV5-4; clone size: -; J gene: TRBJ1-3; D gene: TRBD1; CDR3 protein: CASSWRGPLSSGNTIYF; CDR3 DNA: TGTGCCAGCAGCTGGAGGGGGCCTCTATCATCTGGAAACACCATATATTTT
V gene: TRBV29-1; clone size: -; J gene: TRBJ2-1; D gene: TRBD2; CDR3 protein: CSVEGETSGITYNEQFF; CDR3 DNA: TGCAGCGTTGAGGGAGAGACTAGCGGGATAACCTACAATGAGCAGTTCTTC
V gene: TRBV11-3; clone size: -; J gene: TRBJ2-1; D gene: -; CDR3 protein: CASSLGGTTNNEQFF; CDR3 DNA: TGTGCCAGCAGCTTAGGAGGGACAACTAACAATGAGCAGTTCTTC
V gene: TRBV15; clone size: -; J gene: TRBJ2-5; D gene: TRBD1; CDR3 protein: CATSRFYRGGEETQYF; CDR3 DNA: TGTGCCACCAGCAGATTTTACAGAGGGGGCGAAGAGACCCAGTACTTC
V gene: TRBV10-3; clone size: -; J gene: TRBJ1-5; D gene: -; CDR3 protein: CAISEVRANQPQHF; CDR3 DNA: TGTGCCATCAGTGAAGTCAGGGCCAATCAGCCCCAGCATTTT
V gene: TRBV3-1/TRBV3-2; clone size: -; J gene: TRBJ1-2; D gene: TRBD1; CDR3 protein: CASSPSQGAGGYTF; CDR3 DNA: TGTGCCAGCAGCCCCTCCCAGGGGGCGGGAGGCTACACCTTC
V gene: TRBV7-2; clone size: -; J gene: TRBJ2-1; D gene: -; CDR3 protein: CASSLGGSVNEQFF; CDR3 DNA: TGTGCCAGCAGCCTAGGAGGAAGTGTTAATGAGCAGTTCTTC
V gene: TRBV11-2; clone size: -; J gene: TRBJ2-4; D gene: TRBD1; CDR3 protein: CASSLDRDGNIQYF; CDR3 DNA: TGTGCCAGCAGCTTGGACAGGGATGGAAACATTCAGTACTTC
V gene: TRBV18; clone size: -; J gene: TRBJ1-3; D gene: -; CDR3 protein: CASSREPAGNTIYF; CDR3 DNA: TGTGCCAGCTCAAGAGAGCCGGCTGGAAACACCATATATTTT